This TCR beta chain was captured in a study of blood T cell repertoires in COVID-19. The table lists this clone with a few counts. The CDR3 loop spans 13 amino acids. With 3 bases clipped from V and 3 bases from J, the junction kept 1 base outside the gene matches. Germline values: CDR1 MNHNS, CDR2 SASEGT. The data were produced by immunoSEQ multiplex PCR, yet TCRdb's version contains in-frame clones alone and is incomplete. In the table there are some 180,000 clones, approximately 79% of which are singletons. V usage is TRBV6-1 and J usage is TRBJ1-1, with 7 nucleotides matching TRBD1. The receptor comes from a middle-aged man who had recovered from COVID-19. The sample taken for sequencing was peripheral blood. In DNA, the CDR3 is TGTGCCAGCAGTGATACAGGGGACACTGAAGCTTTCTTT. As protein: CASSDTGDTEAFF.